These 30 T cell receptor beta chains share one sample of origin, sequenced in a study of shared clonotypes between healthy human individuals. Produced via immunoSEQ multiplex PCR; TCRdb's table is partial and in-frame only. The table includes roughly 450,000 clones, approximately 79% detected once. Material for sequencing was PBMCs. Source of these receptors: a woman aged 35 to 49 in good health. Some clones in this sample may be carry-over from other donors' samples.

V and J are TRBV29-1 and TRBJ1-1; D gene unclear. Trimming stripped 4 bases from V and 0 bases from J, with 9 bases between. The germline gives CDR1 SQVTM, CDR2 ANQGSEA. The CDR3 is 13 amino acids. CDR3 in DNA: TGCAGCGTTGTTGCCAGGCTGAACACTGAAGCTTTCTTT. As protein: CSVVARLNTEAFF.

Regarding this clone: Other DNA sequences in the sample encode the same CDR3. The rearrangement joins TRBV10-2 to TRBJ2-4; 11 bases line up with TRBD2. J gave up 6 bases and V 6 bases, and 7 bases lay outside the gene matches. The CDR3 is 15 residues long. The germline gives CDR1 WSHSY, CDR2 SAAADI. The CDR3 sequence is CASRVAGGPINIQYF. In DNA, the CDR3 is TGCGCCAGCAGGGTAGCGGGAGGGCCGATAAACATTCAGTACTTC.

V usage is TRBV5-1 and J usage is TRBJ1-2; D is unclear. V was shortened by 0 bases and J by 0 bases, with 6 bases between the two germline ends. Germline V gene sequence: CDR1 SGHRS, CDR2 YFSETQ. The CDR3 sequence is 14 residues long. The CDR3 reads CASSLEVPNYGYTF. The CDR3 nucleotides read TGCGCCAGCAGCTTGGAGGTGCCTAACTATGGCTACACCTTC. Full variable domain (outside the CDR3, taken from reference TRBV5-1 and TRBJ1-2): KAGVTQTPRYLIKTRGQQVTLSCSPISGHRSVSWYQQTPGQGLQFLFEYFSETQRNKGNFPGRFSGRQFSNSRSEMNVSTLELGDSALYLCASSLEVPNYGYTFGSGTRLTVV.

The chain links TRBV6-5 to TRBJ2-5, with TRBD1 matching 7 bases. V was pared by 6 bases and J by 5 bases, with 6 bases of the junction left unmatched. The CDR3 runs 13 residues. Germline CDR1 reads MNHEY; CDR2 reads SVGAGI. The CDR3 is CASSQDRRETQYF. The CDR3 DNA follows: TGTGCCAGCAGCCAGGACAGGAGGGAGACCCAGTACTTC.

Turning to this clone: A junction boundary mismatches the germline segment, possibly from a read error. Other nucleotide sequences from this sample produce the same CDR3. The chain combines TRBV7-7 with TRBJ1-1; no clear D. The CDR3 runs to 13 residues. Germline loops: CDR1 SSHAT, CDR2 FNYEAQ (reference sequence). The CDR3 spells CASSLERGTEAFF. The DNA for the CDR3 is TGTGCTAGCAGCTTAGAGCGTGGGACTGAAGCTTTCTTT.

This sequence joins TRBV28 and TRBJ1-6; D is unclear. The CDR3 spans 16 residues. Looked up from germline, CDR1 is MDHEN and CDR2 is SYDVKM. The V and J ends lost 6 bases and 0 bases respectively, with 12 bases between them. Here the CDR3 reads CASSSARSSYNSPLHF. The CDR3 DNA follows: TGTGCCAGCAGCAGTGCCCGGAGCTCCTATAATTCACCCCTCCACTTT.

V is TRBV7-2 and J is TRBJ2-3; D ambiguous. V was trimmed by 5 bases and J by 1 base, leaving 1 base between them. The length of the CDR3 is 11 residues. Germline V gene data show CDR1 as SGHTA and CDR2 as FQGNSA. The CDR3 spells CASSRTDTQYF. The CDR3 nucleotides are TGTGCCAGCAGCCGCACAGATACGCAGTATTTT.

The rearrangement uses TRBV10-3 and TRBJ1-2; D gene uncertain. Germline V gene data show CDR1 as ENHRY and CDR2 as SYGVKD. CDR3 length equals 14 residues. V shed 0 bases and J shed 1 base, with 6 bases lying between them. CDR3 in amino acids: CAISESNSNYGYTF. Written as DNA, the CDR3 is TGTGCCATCAGTGAGTCGAACAGTAACTATGGCTACACCTTC.

V usage is TRBV7-2 and J usage is TRBJ2-7, with 11 positions matching TRBD2. V was clipped by 4 bases and J by 2 bases; unmatched bases: 10. CDR1 is SGHTA and CDR2 is FQGNSA in the germline V gene. The CDR3 totals 17 residues. For the CDR3, the DNA is TGTGCCAGCAGCTCCCTAACGACTAGCGGGACTCCCTACGAGCAGTACTTC. Translation: CASSSLTTSGTPYEQYF.

This chain links TRBV5-4 with TRBJ1-2; weak D call: TRBD1 (6 bases). The V gene lost 0 bases and the J gene lost 5 bases, with 11 bases spanning the gap. There are 14 residues in the CDR3. CDR1 and CDR2 (germline): SGHNT, YYREEE (reference sequence). Here the CDR3 reads CASSLGTEDYGYTF. Here the CDR3 DNA reads TGTGCCAGCAGCTTGGGGACAGAGGATTATGGCTACACCTTC.

There are a few counts of this clone. The V and J genes are TRBV7-9 and TRBJ2-3; D unclear. CDR1 and CDR2 (germline): SEHNR, FQNEAQ (reference sequence). CDR3 size: 14 residues. Trimming took off 3 bases at V and 0 bases at J, with 7 bases between the two ends. The CDR3 region has the DNA TGTGCCAGCAGCTTTGGGCAGAGCACAGATACGCAGTATTTT. Amino acids: CASSFGQSTDTQYF.

This rearrangement joins TRBV29-1 to TRBJ2-2; D gene ambiguous. V lost 7 bases and J lost 1, with 7 bases in between. Per germline, CDR1 SQVTM and CDR2 ANQGSEA. The CDR3 runs 12 residues. Here the CDR3 DNA reads TGCAGCGGGGGTCGGAACACCGGGGAGCTGTTTTTT. It yields the protein CSGGRNTGELFF.

This clone was found once. The chain has TRBV28 and TRBJ1-3; D possibly corresponds to TRBD1 (6 bases). Trimming removed 6 bases from V and 0 bases from J, with 12 bases in between. The CDR3 consists of 15 residues. Germline V lookup: CDR1 MDHEN, CDR2 SYDVKM. Here the CDR3 reads CASRGQPDSGNTIYF. In nucleotides, the CDR3 is TGTGCCAGCAGGGGACAACCCGACTCTGGAAACACCATATATTTT.

The genes are TRBV7-2 and TRBJ2-2; a weak D match, TRBD1 (6 bases). Germline V CDR1 and CDR2: SGHTA, FQGNSA. The length of the CDR3 is 14 residues. V lost 7 bases and J 6 bases, leaving 15 bases between the germline ends. CDR3 loop: CASTTDRWSGELFF. CDR3 in DNA: TGTGCCAGCACCACAGACAGGTGGTCCGGGGAGCTGTTTTTT.

The chain has TRBV6-5 and TRBJ1-2; the D gene is possibly TRBD1 (5 bases). This CDR3 contains 13 residues. The V and J ends lost 2 bases and 7 bases respectively, with 11 bases between them. Germline CDR1 reads MNHEY; CDR2 reads SVGAGI. Here the CDR3 reads CASSYHDRGGYTF. In nucleotides, the CDR3 is TGTGCCAGCAGTTACCACGACAGAGGTGGCTACACCTTC.

V gene TRBV6-1 combines with J gene TRBJ2-7; the D call may be TRBD1 or TRBD2 (5 bases each). The CDR3 spans 13 residues. V was pared by 2 bases and J by 9 bases, with 14 bases between. Germline V gene sequence: CDR1 MNHNS, CDR2 SASEGT. CDR3 coding DNA: TGTGCCAGCAGTGAACGCTGGGACGGCGGGCAGTACTTC. This encodes CASSERWDGGQYF.

This clone came up once. The chain is built from TRBV30 and TRBJ1-4; no reliable D call. The germline CDR1 and CDR2 sequences are GTSNPN and SVGIG (reference sequence). The CDR3 runs 12 residues. The V gene lost 8 bases and the J gene lost 8 bases, with 15 bases spanning the gap. The CDR3 spells CALGPPGEKLFF. CDR3 coding DNA: TGTGCCCTAGGTCCCCCGGGGGAAAAACTGTTTTTT.

This chain joins TRBV29-1 and TRBJ1-2; D unresolved. CDR1 SQVTM and CDR2 ANQGSEA come from the germline V gene. V was trimmed by 6 bases and J by 4 bases, leaving 15 bases between them. This CDR3 region has 13 residues. The CDR3 DNA reads as TGCAGCGTCCAAGGTGGCGCCGGCTATGGCTACACCTTC. As protein: CSVQGGAGYGYTF.

With regard to this clone: Other DNA sequences from this sample encode an identical CDR3 as well. The chain couples TRBV27 to TRBJ2-5; 7 nucleotides agree with TRBD2. The germline CDR1 and CDR2 sequences are MNHEY and SMNVEV (reference sequence). This CDR3 has 15 amino acids. Losses at the gene ends were 0 bases for V and 4 bases for J; bases not matched to a gene: 5. CDR3: CASSLSRGRRETQYF. For the CDR3, the DNA is TGTGCCAGCAGTTTATCGCGCGGGAGAAGAGAGACCCAGTACTTC.

This chain links TRBV2 with TRBJ1-2, with a weak D call TRBD1 (5 bases). There are 11 residues in the CDR3. The V end lost 4 bases, the J end lost 7 bases, and 7 bases lay between the germline ends. The germline V gene has CDR1 SNHLY and CDR2 FYNNEI. Here the CDR3 reads CASSGDFGYTF. The DNA of the CDR3 is TGTGCCAGCAGTGGGGACTTTGGCTACACCTTC.

The chain joins TRBV7-9 to TRBJ2-4; a possible D gene is TRBD2 (6 bases). From germline, CDR1 is SEHNR and CDR2 FQNEAQ (reference sequence). Trimming took off 5 bases at V and 3 bases at J, with 11 bases between the two ends. The CDR3 has 14 amino acids. The chain's CDR3 is CASSRRGVKNIQYF. The CDR3 DNA follows: TGTGCCAGCAGCCGGCGCGGGGTCAAAAACATTCAGTACTTC.

The DNA of the CDR3 is TGTGCCAGCAGCATCCCCTCGCTAGCGGGACTCTCTAGCACAGATACGCAGTATTTT. It is translated as CASSIPSLAGLSSTDTQYF. This chain links TRBV21-1 with TRBJ2-3; the table's D call TRBD2 went unverified against the DNA. TRBV21-1 is reported as a pseudogene. This CDR3 comprises 19 residues.

This chain connects TRBV4-1 to TRBJ1-3; D is unclear. Trimming took 4 bases from V and 0 from J, leaving 7 bases between them. This CDR3 has 14 amino acids. Germline values: CDR1 MGHRA, CDR2 YSYEKL. The CDR3 here is CASSPEFSGNTIYF. The DNA for the CDR3 is TGCGCCAGCAGCCCCGAGTTCTCTGGAAACACCATATATTTT.

The chain is built from TRBV6-4 and TRBJ2-3; D gene ambiguous. The germline V gene encodes CDR1 MRHNA and CDR2 SNTAGT. CDR3 length equals 14 residues. Trimming took 5 bases from V and 2 from J, leaving 11 bases between them. CDR3 in amino acids: CASSPSGSTDTQYF. CDR3 bases: TGTGCCAGCAGTCCCTCAGGTTCCACAGATACGCAGTATTTT.

The chain combines TRBV4-1 with TRBJ2-2; a weak D match, TRBD2 (6 bases). Trimming left V 4 bases short and J 3 bases short, with 12 bases between. The CDR3 is 15 amino acids. Looked up from germline, CDR1 is MGHRA and CDR2 is YSYEKL. The CDR3 DNA is TGCGCCAGCAGCCCTTGGGACTCCTACACCGGGGAGCTGTTTTTT. Encoded protein: CASSPWDSYTGELFF.

CDR3 residues: CASSFAHSGNTIYF. CDR3 nucleotides: TGTGCCAGCAGTTTCGCACACTCTGGAAACACCATATATTTT. The V and J genes are TRBV28 and TRBJ1-3; no firm D call. V was cut by 3 bases and J by 0 bases, with 6 bases left in between. The CDR3 runs 14 residues. Germline values: CDR1 MDHEN, CDR2 SYDVKM.

This chain joins TRBV7-2 and TRBJ1-2; 12 positions match TRBD1. CDR1 is SGHTA and CDR2 is FQGNSA in the germline V gene. The V and J ends lost 0 bases and 6 bases, in that order; junction bases with no gene match: 5. CDR3 length equals 16 residues. CDR3 in amino acids: CASSLALGQGAHGYTF. The CDR3 DNA follows: TGTGCCAGCAGCTTAGCGCTGGGACAGGGGGCGCATGGCTACACCTTC.

Only a few counts were recorded for this clone. This sequence joins TRBV5-1 and TRBJ2-7; 13 bases are shared with TRBD2. Per the germline V gene, CDR1 is SGHRS and CDR2 is YFSETQ. Losses at the gene ends were 0 bases for V and 4 bases for J; bases not matched to a gene: 4. CDR3 length equals 16 residues. The CDR3 DNA is TGCGCCAGCAGCTTGGGGACTAGCGGGGGAGGATACGAGCAGTACTTC. Protein sequence: CASSLGTSGGGYEQYF.

The chain uses TRBV28 and TRBJ1-2; possible D gene TRBD1, 5 bases. The length of the CDR3 is 15 residues. Germline assignment: CDR1 MDHEN and CDR2 SYDVKM. V was pared by 5 bases and J by 5 bases, with 18 bases between. DNA of the CDR3: TGTGCCAGCAGTCCAACGACCGGGGGGTCGTATGGCTACACCTTC. It specifies CASSPTTGGSYGYTF.

The chain couples TRBV6-4 to TRBJ2-1, with 7 bases that match TRBD2. This CDR3 comprises 14 residues. Germline V gene lookup returns CDR1 MRHNA and CDR2 SNTAGT. Germline trimming cut 5 bases from V and 8 bases from J; bases unmatched to any gene: 9. CDR3 sequence (DNA): TGTGCCAGCAGTAGCGGGAAGATCGGAGATGAGCAGTTCTTC. Its translation: CASSSGKIGDEQFF.